This T cell receptor (beta chain) is from a study of cytomegalovirus exposure and HLA in healthy donors. Study details: As an earlier analysis found, about 200 million T cells yielded about 120 million unique TCR beta sequences. Study results and limitations: Of the V segments, some could not be distinguished, including TRBV6-2 and TRBV6-3, and were excluded.

Germline-derived CDR1 and CDR2 are SGHNT and YENEEA. Trimming took 6 bases from V and 4 from J; bases not matched to a gene: 5. This CDR3 comprises 15 residues. Of note for this clone: Its antigen is not identified.

Researchers ran the PCR with 60 Vbeta and 13 Jbeta primers. Using immunoSEQ multiplex PCR, the repertoire was profiled, and TCRdb retains in-frame clones only, with some absent. The profile shows 150,000 to 200,000 clones, roughly 85% of them singletons. This chain links TRBV11-3 with TRBJ2-3; 12 nucleotides line up with TRBD1. The sequence was obtained from a young woman in good health and CMV-seronegative. Sequenced sample: PBMCs. The CDR3 DNA sequence: TGTGCCAGCAGGGGGGGGACAGGGGGCGCAGATACGCAGTATTTT. Translation gives CASRGGTGGADTQYF.